The T cell receptor (beta chain) under discussion was sequenced for a study of blood T cell repertoires in COVID-19 (dated by TCRdb to about 2020). General notes on the study: Collaborator samples came from the United States, Italy and Spain and covered acute and convalescent phases of COVID-19. The material from the prospective study consisted of cDNA or gDNA derived from T cells, B-cell-depleted T cells, or PBMCs. Deeply sampled blood TCRbeta repertoires from subjects exposed to, actively infected with, or recovered from COVID-19 were included in the dataset. The repertoires were made available in a free public database intended to serve as a resource for research on the immune response to SARS-CoV-2. The samples were drawn from two sources: the first 160 participants of the ongoing ImmuneRACE study, and over 1,000 subjects contributed by 6 global collaborators. The sample metadata nearly always contained a de-identified subject ID, COVID-19 status, age in years and sex. Where available, HLA class I and class II types were obtained from metadata supplied by the sample provider rather than from assay-based typing.

The collaborating institutions used their own protocols to collect whole blood in K2EDTA tubes. For TCRbeta analysis, collaborators shipped samples as frozen whole blood, isolated PBMCs, or DNA extracted from either of those sample types. The immunoSEQ Assay, a bias-controlled multiplex PCR, was used to amplify TCRbeta CDR3 regions from genomic DNA. Per the authors' processing: The number of nucleated cells in each sample was estimated from the amplification of reference gene primers within the assay. To quantify the absolute abundance of each unique TCRbeta CDR3 rearrangement, sequence reads were collapsed and filtered. For each sample, productive Simpson clonality was calculated as the square root of Simpson's diversity index over productive rearrangements. As stored in TCRdb, this immuneACCESS dataset retains in-frame rearrangements with V and J assigned. A fraction of the clones does not appear; measured against another copy, unresolved V genes explain less than half of the discrepancy, and the remainder lacks a known reason. V, J and clone size are those of that table, while D and trimming were read from the DNA. Within this sample are 270,000 or so clones, with about nine tenths of them counted one time only. Jointly, the top ten make up about 3% of the sample.

A note on this clone: The specificity of this receptor is unknown. No base-level quality is on record; no much larger clone is a single base apart.

General findings and caveats noted by the study authors: The quantity of clinical and demographic metadata differed by source and by participant and was supplied without curation.

According to the germline V gene, CDR1 reads SNHLY and CDR2 reads FYNNEI. V is pared back by 4 bases and J by 6 bases, with 7 bases lying between the germline termini. The CDR3 runs 11 amino acids, cysteine and phenylalanine included. CDR3 DNA only is kept here, 33 bases in frame from base 1. Source material: peripheral blood. The TCR originated in a woman under 40 with active or convalescent COVID-19. The sequence joins TRBV2 to TRBJ2-7; matching of 5 bases hints at TRBD2 as the D gene. CDR3 region: CASSVASEQYF. In nucleotide form, the sequence is TGTGCCAGCAGTGTAGCGAGCGAGCAGTACTTC. Full variable domain (CDR3 extended with the reference TRBV2 and TRBJ2-7 proteins): EPEVTQTPSHQVTQMGQEVILRCVPISNHLYFYWYRQILGQKVEFLVSFYNNEISEKSEIFDDQFSVERPDGSNFTLKIRSTKLEDSAMYFCASSVASEQYFGPGTRLTVT.